A selection of T cell receptor beta chains follows, all from one sample in a study of T cells after yellow fever vaccination. Each CDR3 protein gets one entry after TCRdb re-called the 5' RACE reads with MiXCR. The sample includes roughly 260,000 distinct CDR3 sequences, under 15% of them seen just once. This sample comprised CD4+ T cells sorted from PBMCs, obtained 45 days after the yellow fever booster vaccination. These receptors came from a man aged 25-40 years who received the YFV17D yellow fever vaccine. Both conserved end residues are part of each CDR3. D genes are given only for firm matches. Where a row states a size, it is once, few, many or the class of an expanded clone; other rows omit it.

len | j_gene | d_gene | abundance | v_gene | CDR3nt | CDR3aa
14 | TRBJ2-1 | TRBD2 | few | TRBV12-3/TRBV12-4 | TGTGCCAGCAGGCAGACTAGCGGGAGACCGGGGCAGTTCTTC | CASRQTSGRPGQFF
13 | TRBJ2-7 | . | few | TRBV5-1 | TGCGCCAGCAGCCAGGACGGATACTACGAGCAGTACTTC | CASSQDGYYEQYF
13 | TRBJ2-3 | . | . | TRBV4-3 | TGCGCCAGCAGCGCTCTGGCGGCAGATACGCAGTATTTT | CASSALAADTQYF
16 | TRBJ2-7 | . | . | TRBV15 | TGTGCCACCAGCAGAGATCCGGGGAGAAGCTCCTACGAGCAGTACTTC | CATSRDPGRSSYEQYF
12 | TRBJ2-5 | . | . | TRBV20-1 | TGCAGTGCTAGAGTCCAGCTAGAGACCCAGTACTTC | CSARVQLETQYF
15 | TRBJ2-1 | TRBD2 | . | TRBV7-2 | TGTGCCAGCAGCGGTACTAGCGGGGCTTATAATGAGCAGTTCTTC | CASSGTSGAYNEQFF
16 | TRBJ2-2 | TRBD1 | many | TRBV6-5 | TGTGCCAGCAGTTACTCTGGCAGGGGGCGGTCCGGGGAGCTGTTTTTT | CASSYSGRGRSGELFF
15 | TRBJ2-1 | TRBD2 | few | TRBV27 | TGTGCCAGCAATAGGGGGGGACTAGCGGGAGTAGGGCAGTTCTTC | CASNRGGLAGVGQFF
13 | TRBJ2-7 | . | . | TRBV6-6 | TGTGCCAGCAGGCGGGACCAATCCTACGAGCAGTACTTC | CASRRDQSYEQYF
14 | TRBJ2-2 | . | . | TRBV7-8 | TGTGCCAGCAGGCCGGAGCGGTCACCCGGGGAGCTGTTTTTT | CASRPERSPGELFF
11 | TRBJ2-7 | . | . | TRBV20-1 | TGCAGTGCTCCGTCCAGCTACGAGCAGTGCTTC | CSAPSSYEQCF
15 | TRBJ2-5 | . | . | TRBV30 | TGTGCCTGGAGCAAGGGACCTTCCCAGGGGGAGACCCAGTACTTC | CAWSKGPSQGETQYF
16 | TRBJ2-3 | . | once | TRBV11-2 | TGTGCCAGCAGCTTAGACTCAACTCGAGTGCCAGATACGCAGTATTTT | CASSLDSTRVPDTQYF
16 | TRBJ2-5 | . | few | TRBV6-1 | TGTGCCAGCAGTGACGCCCAGGGGCCGCTTCTAAAGACCCAGTACTTC | CASSDAQGPLLKTQYF
17 | TRBJ2-1 | . | few | TRBV4-3 | TGCGCCAGCAGCCAAGAACCTAGCCATACTACCTACAATGAGCAGTTCTTC | CASSQEPSHTTYNEQFF
14 | TRBJ2-3 | . | . | TRBV6-1 | TGTGCCAGCAGCCCGGGACCTAGTAAAGATACGCAGTATTTT | CASSPGPSKDTQYF
14 | TRBJ2-7 | . | . | TRBV30 | TGTGCCTGGAGTGTTGGAGGACACCTTTACGAGCAGTACTTC | CAWSVGGHLYEQYF
13 | TRBJ2-5 | TRBD2 | . | TRBV29-1 | TGCAGCGGGGCGGGAGGTGCCCAAGAGACCCAGTACTTC | CSGAGGAQETQYF
14 | TRBJ2-2 | TRBD1 | . | TRBV29-1 | TGCAGCGCCAGGACAGGGCTTGACACCGGGGAGCTGTTTTTT | CSARTGLDTGELFF
13 | TRBJ2-1 | . | many | TRBV5-6 | TGTGCCAGCAGCTTGGTGGGATACAATGAGCAGTTCTTC | CASSLVGYNEQFF
17 | TRBJ2-1 | TRBD2 | . | TRBV12-3/TRBV12-4 | TGTGCCAGCAGTTCCAGGCCGGCGGGAGGACGGGGCAATGAGCAGTTCTTC | CASSSRPAGGRGNEQFF
18 | TRBJ2-1 | TRBD2 | many | TRBV23-1 | TGCGCCAGCAGAAAGGGCCATCACGGGACTAGCGTGTACAATGAGCAGTTCTTC | CASRKGHHGTSVYNEQFF
15 | TRBJ2-1 | TRBD2 | few | TRBV6-2/TRBV6-3 | TGTGCCAGCAGTTACTTTGGGACTAGCCCCTCGCCTGGGTTCTTC | CASSYFGTSPSPGFF
15 | TRBJ2-1 | TRBD2 | few | TRBV20-1 | TGCAGTGCTAGAAAACTAGCGGACTCCTACAATGAGCAGTTCTTC | CSARKLADSYNEQFF
16 | TRBJ1-6 | TRBD1 | few | TRBV7-8 | TGTGCCAGCAGCTTAGTGTCTGGGACAGATAATTCACCCCTCCACTTT | CASSLVSGTDNSPLHF
16 | TRBJ2-7 | TRBD2 | many | TRBV12-3/TRBV12-4 | TGTGCCAGCAGCCCGGACCCACTAGCGAACCCCTACGAGCAGTACTTC | CASSPDPLANPYEQYF
15 | TRBJ2-6 | . | . | TRBV9 | TGTGCCAGCAGCGTAGAAGGCACTGGGGCCAACGTCCTGACTTTC | CASSVEGTGANVLTF
13 | TRBJ2-1 | TRBD2 | . | TRBV20-1 | TGCAGTGCCGAGCGGGGGGCGACAGTTGAGCAGTTCTTC | CSAERGATVEQFF
15 | TRBJ2-7 | . | few | TRBV20-1 | TGCAGTGCTAAAGATAGGTGGCGGTCGGCTTATGAGCAGTACTTC | CSAKDRWRSAYEQYF
12 | TRBJ2-2 | . | many | TRBV12-3/TRBV12-4 | TGTGCCAGCAGTTTAGCGACGTGGGAGCTGTTTTTT | CASSLATWELFF
15 | TRBJ2-7 | TRBD2 | few | TRBV2 | TGTGCCAGCAGGGCACTAGCGGGAGGGCCGAGAGAGCAGTACTTC | CASRALAGGPREQYF
12 | TRBJ2-7 | TRBD2 | . | TRBV27 | TGTGCCAGCCGGAGGAGCGGGAACGAGCAGTACTTC | CASRRSGNEQYF
16 | TRBJ2-1 | TRBD2 | few | TRBV14 | TGTGCCAGCAGCCAAGGTCCGGGGAGGGGAGTCTGGGAGCAGTTCTTC | CASSQGPGRGVWEQFF
16 | TRBJ2-1 | . | . | TRBV19 | TGTGCCAGTAGTGGACTACAGGGGATGTCCTACAATGAGCAGTTCTTC | CASSGLQGMSYNEQFF
14 | TRBJ2-7 | . | few | TRBV6-1 | TGTGCCAGCAGTGAAATACAGGGCGCCTACGAGCAGTACTTC | CASSEIQGAYEQYF
14 | TRBJ2-5 | TRBD2 | . | TRBV5-4 | TGTGCCAGCAGCCCGGGACTAAGTGGAGAGACCCAGTACTTC | CASSPGLSGETQYF
14 | TRBJ2-4 | . | . | TRBV5-1 | TGCGCCAGCAGCTTGGATAGGGCCGAAAACATTCAGTACTTC | CASSLDRAENIQYF
15 | TRBJ2-7 | . | . | TRBV7-2 | TGTGCCACCAAAGCGGCGGCTTCGGCACTCGGCGAGCAGTACTTC | CATKAAASALGEQYF
18 | TRBJ2-2 | . | . | TRBV24-1 | TGTGCCACCAGTGACCCCCGCCCAACGACAGTCCCCACCGGGGAGCTGTTTTTT | CATSDPRPTTVPTGELFF
15 | TRBJ2-7 | . | . | TRBV29-1 | TGCAGCGTTGTCGGGTTTAATAGGAATAACTACGAGCAGTACTTC | CSVVGFNRNNYEQYF
14 | TRBJ2-1 | . | few | TRBV7-9 | TGTGCCAGCAGCTCTAGACAGTCCTTGAATGAGCAGTTCTTC | CASSSRQSLNEQFF
15 | TRBJ1-5 | . | . | TRBV20-1 | TGCAGTACAGACCAGGGGACAAAGAAGAATCAGCCCCAGCATTTT | CSTDQGTKKNQPQHF
15 | TRBJ2-1 | TRBD1 | few | TRBV4-2 | TGTGCCAGCAGCCAAGAATCGGGACAGGGGAGGTCGCAGTTCTTC | CASSQESGQGRSQFF
11 | TRBJ2-7 | . | . | TRBV28 | TGTGCCAGCAGCGCACGTTACGAGCAGTACTTC | CASSARYEQYF
17 | TRBJ2-1 | . | . | TRBV19 | TGTGCCAGTAGTATGACACCTACAGTATTTCGCTACAATGAGCAGTTCTTC | CASSMTPTVFRYNEQFF
13 | TRBJ2-2 | . | many | TRBV2 | TGTGCCAGCAGTGAGCAAGGTGCCGGGGAGCTGTTTTTT | CASSEQGAGELFF
14 | TRBJ2-1 | TRBD2 | few | TRBV29-1 | TGCAGCGTTGAACCGGGACTAGTACCCAATGAGCAGTTCTTC | CSVEPGLVPNEQFF
15 | TRBJ1-2 | . | few | TRBV5-1 | TGCGCCAGCAGCTCCCTAGGAGACAACCGCTATGGCTACACCTTC | CASSSLGDNRYGYTF
12 | TRBJ2-7 | . | . | TRBV3-1 | TGTGCCAGCAGCCAAGACCCTGGGGAGCAGTACTTC | CASSQDPGEQYF
12 | TRBJ2-1 | TRBD1 | few | TRBV6-4 | TGTGCCAGCTCGGGACAGGGCAATGAGCAGTTCTTC | CASSGQGNEQFF
11 | TRBJ2-5 | . | few | TRBV7-9 | TGTGCCAGCAGGATTCAAGAGACCCAGTACTTC | CASRIQETQYF
12 | TRBJ2-3 | . | few | TRBV29-1 | TGCAGCGCCCTGACTAGCACAGATACGCAGTATTTT | CSALTSTDTQYF
14 | TRBJ2-2 | . | . | TRBV24-1 | TGTGCCACCAGTGATTCTGGTGTTTCCGGGGAGCTGTTTTTT | CATSDSGVSGELFF